This T cell receptor (beta chain) was sequenced during a study of blood T cell repertoires in COVID-19. The wider study: The analysed material was cDNA or gDNA that came from T cells, B-cell-depleted T cells, or PBMCs.

Seattle enrolled patients during active infection and tracked them longitudinally. V was cut by 6 bases and J by 0 bases, with 21 bases left in between. In germline, CDR1 is WNHNN, CDR2 SYGVQD (reference sequence). CDR3 size: 17 residues. Source study methods: Reference gene primer amplification gave estimated nucleated cell counts. Here immunoSEQ multiplex PCR was the method, and the copy in TCRdb shows in-frame clones only, minus some. The V and J calls and clone size come from that table; D and trimming were worked out from the DNA. The sample holds fewer than 60,000 clones, approximately 88% seen once. This clone was picked up one time.

This TCR came from a man aged 25-40 years with COVID-19, enrolled during active disease. Sequenced input: peripheral blood. V gene TRBV10-1 combines with J gene TRBJ2-7, with a possible D match to TRBD1 (6 bases). In nucleotides, the CDR3 is TGCGCCAGCAGAGACAAGCCCGGGACACCGAGCTCCTACGAGCAGTACTTC. This sequence encodes CASRDKPGTPSSYEQYF.